This passage covers 25 T cell receptor beta chains from one sample sequenced in a study of follicular helper T cells after annual influenza vaccination. Measured with immunoSEQ multiplex PCR; TCRdb has only the in-frame clones, and not every one. The top ten hold 0.27% of the sample, which has over 14,000 clones, 84% seen once. Noted time point: 2014-2015 season, pre-vaccination. The source material was CXCR5- memory CD4+ T cells sorted from blood, sampled on the day of influenza vaccination. The origin of the receptors is an adult who received the influenza vaccine.

The chain joins TRBV11-2 to TRBJ1-1; D gene unclear. CDR1 is SGHAT, CDR2 FQNNGV, per germline. The V and J ends lost 1 base and 5 bases respectively, with 11 bases between them. The length of the CDR3 is 14 residues. CDR3 sequence (DNA): TGTGCCAGCAGCTTAGGGTCCAAATGGACTGAAGCTTTCTTT. It translates to CASSLGSKWTEAFF.

Comment on this clone: An end of the junction differs from the germline gene, which may be a read error. This chain joins TRBV6-5 and TRBJ2-7; D uncertain. The CDR3 contains 14 residues. CDR1 and CDR2 from the germline V gene are MNHEY and SVGAGI. CDR3 sequence reads: CASSYSRREGEQYF. In DNA form, the CDR3 reads TGTGCCAGCAGTTACTCGAGAAGGGAAGGCGAGCAGTACTTT.

The rearrangement uses TRBV5-1 and TRBJ2-3; D might be TRBD2 (6 bases). V dropped 4 bases and J dropped 5 bases, with 17 bases sitting between them. This CDR3 has 15 amino acids. Germline assignment: CDR1 SGHRS and CDR2 YFSETQ. CDR3 amino acids: CASSEGTHLGDTQYF. The CDR3 DNA reads as TGCGCCAGCAGCGAGGGGACTCATTTGGGAGATACGCAGTATTTT.

The rearrangement uses TRBV4-2 and TRBJ2-3, with TRBD2 matching 16 bases. Per germline, CDR1 LGHNA and CDR2 YNFKEQ. The CDR3 contains 20 residues. The trim removed 4 bases at V and 5 bases at J, leaving 15 bases unmatched. The DNA for the CDR3 is TGTGCCAGCAGCCGCGAGCTGGGGACTAGCGGGGGGGCCAGGATAGATACGCAGTATTTT. Its protein is CASSRELGTSGGARIDTQYF.

The V gene is TRBV7-2, the J gene TRBJ2-3; D remains ambiguous. V lost 4 bases to trimming and J lost 5 bases, with 4 bases between them. The CDR3 sequence is 11 residues long. Germline V gene lookup returns CDR1 SGHTA and CDR2 FQGNSA. CDR3 sequence: CASSSRDTQYF. The CDR3 DNA reads as TGTGCCAGCAGCTCCCGAGATACGCAGTATTTT.

The chain is built from TRBV28 and TRBJ1-6; 9 nucleotides agree with TRBD1. V shed 6 bases, J shed 6 bases, and the junction held 6 bases outside the gene matches. This CDR3 has 15 residues. CDR1 and CDR2 (germline): MDHEN, SYDVKM. The CDR3 sequence: CASRSRTGVNSPLHF. In DNA, the CDR3 is TGTGCCAGCAGATCTCGGACAGGGGTTAATTCACCCCTCCACTTT.

The gene calls are TRBV18 and TRBJ1-6; D gene ambiguous. Germline CDR1 is KGHSH and CDR2 is LQKENI. CDR3 length: 16 residues. The V gene lost 6 bases and the J gene lost 8 bases, with 20 bases spanning the gap. Here the CDR3 DNA reads TGTGCCAGCTCTCTGACGGACCCCTCTTTGCATTCACCCCTCCACTTT. It yields the protein CASSLTDPSLHSPLHF.

The chain links TRBV11-2 to TRBJ2-5; 9 nucleotides agree with TRBD2. Germline assignment: CDR1 SGHAT and CDR2 FQNNGV. Trimming removed 0 bases from V and 7 bases from J; junction bases left unmatched: 9. CDR3 size: 16 residues. This chain's CDR3 is CASSLDAGGASGTQYF. The CDR3 bases are TGTGCCAGCAGCTTAGATGCGGGGGGGGCTTCAGGGACCCAGTACTTC.

The rearrangement uses TRBV5-4 and TRBJ2-3; the match to TRBD2 covers 16 bases. The germline gives CDR1 SGHNT, CDR2 YYREEE (reference sequence). The J segment lost 1 base and the V segment lost 4 bases, leaving 9 bases of the junction unmatched. This CDR3 is 19 amino acids long. The CDR3 sequence is CASSPGTSGGAGGTDTQYF. CDR3 DNA: TGTGCCAGCAGCCCCGGGACTAGCGGGGGGGCAGGGGGCACAGATACGCAGTATTTT.

The genes are TRBV7-2 and TRBJ2-1, with no clear D. The CDR3 has 12 amino acids. V lost 5 bases to trimming and J lost 4 bases, with 6 bases between them. From germline, CDR1 is SGHTA and CDR2 FQGNSA. This CDR3 is CASSPLYNEQFF. CDR3 coding DNA: TGTGCCAGCAGCCCCCTTTACAATGAGCAGTTCTTC.

This chain connects TRBV11-2 to TRBJ2-7; no firm D call. The germline gives CDR1 SGHAT, CDR2 FQNNGV. Trimming cost V 4 bases and J 6 bases, with 10 bases left between them. This CDR3 is built from 12 residues. The CDR3 sequence is CASSYLSSEQYF. The CDR3 DNA follows: TGTGCCAGCAGCTATCTCAGCTCCGAGCAGTACTTC.

The rearrangement uses TRBV7-9 and TRBJ2-2; TRBD2 matches 16 bases. With 4 bases clipped from V and 6 bases from J, the junction kept 8 bases outside the gene matches. The CDR3 runs 18 residues. Germline loops: CDR1 SEHNR, CDR2 FQNEAQ (reference sequence). For the CDR3, the DNA is TGTGCCAGCAGCTGGCCGGGACTAGCGGGGGGGCCCGCCGGGGAGCTGTTTTTT. Residues: CASSWPGLAGGPAGELFF.

The rearrangement links TRBV6-5 to TRBJ1-6, with D possibly matching TRBD1 (6 bases). The germline gives CDR1 MNHEY, CDR2 SVGAGI. Trimming stripped 5 bases from V and 13 bases from J, with 18 bases between. The CDR3 consists of 14 residues. Written as DNA, the CDR3 is TGTGCCAGCAGTGCCCGACGACAGGTTGATCCCCTCCACTTT. It is translated as CASSARRQVDPLHF.

The CDR3 coding sequence is TGTGCCAGCAATCCCACAGGGGCGGGGGCTTCACCCCTCCACTTT. Translated: CASNPTGAGASPLHF. The rearrangement links TRBV6-5 to TRBJ1-6; TRBD1 agrees at 7 bases. The CDR3 extends over 15 amino acids. V gave up 7 bases and J gave up 9 bases; unmatched junction bases: 12. Germline assignment: CDR1 MNHEY and CDR2 SVGAGI.

The J gene is TRBJ2-1, the V gene TRBV5-1; possibly TRBD1 for D (6 bases). The length of the CDR3 is 11 residues. Germline CDR1 reads SGHRS; CDR2 reads YFSETQ. Trimming removed 4 bases at V and 9 bases at J, with 8 bases between. Here the CDR3 reads CASSPGAEQFF. In DNA form, the CDR3 reads TGCGCCAGCAGCCCAGGGGCTGAGCAGTTCTTC.

The chain joins TRBV28 to TRBJ1-2, with 7 bases that match TRBD1. V trimming: 6 bases; J trimming: 2 bases; junction bases outside the gene matches: 12. The germline V gene has CDR1 MDHEN and CDR2 SYDVKM. This CDR3 comprises 16 residues. Here the CDR3 reads CASSKGASIRNYGYTF. As DNA, the CDR3 is TGTGCCAGCAGCAAGGGGGCCAGTATAAGAAACTATGGCTACACCTTC.

The chain has TRBV19 and TRBJ1-2; D unresolved. Germline lookup yields CDR1 LNHDA and CDR2 SQIVND (reference sequence). Between the trimmed V and J ends, which lost 5 bases and 3 bases, there was a span of 10 bases. This CDR3 comprises 13 residues. In DNA form, the CDR3 reads TGTGCCAGTAGTCCCCCCCGGGACTATGGCTACACCTTC. Protein sequence: CASSPPRDYGYTF.

This clone has only a few counts. The chain combines TRBV6-4 with TRBJ2-7, with D unclear. Deletions cut 6 bases from V and 5 bases from J, with 8 bases between. Germline V lookup: CDR1 MRHNA, CDR2 SNTAGT. CDR3 size: 11 residues. The CDR3 protein is CASREIDEQYF. The CDR3 coding sequence is TGTGCCAGCAGAGAGATAGACGAGCAGTACTTC.

This chain links TRBV5-1 with TRBJ2-7, with D possibly being TRBD2 (5 bases). The CDR3 loop spans 13 amino acids. Germline V gene lookup returns CDR1 SGHRS and CDR2 YFSETQ. Trimming removed 0 bases at V and 5 bases at J, with 9 bases between. CDR3 DNA sequence: TGCGCCAGCAGCTTGGACAGCGGCCACGAGCAGTACTTC. Amino acids: CASSLDSGHEQYF.

The chain carries TRBV7-2 and TRBJ2-3, with 7 nucleotides matching TRBD2. Trimming at V came to 5 bases and at J to 3 bases, leaving 11 bases not matched to a gene. The CDR3 is 16 residues long. CDR1 and CDR2 from the germline V gene are SGHTA and FQGNSA. This CDR3 reads CASSMPRGGGTDTQYF. In DNA, the CDR3 is TGTGCCAGCAGCATGCCACGCGGCGGGGGTACAGATACGCAGTATTTT.

The chain combines TRBV5-4 with TRBJ1-2; the D is unclear. The germline V gene has CDR1 SGHNT and CDR2 YYREEE (reference sequence). The CDR3 has 15 residues. Deletions cut 3 bases from V and 0 bases from J, with 12 bases between. CDR3 bases: TGTGCCAGCAGCTCCCCGGGAAAGTCTAACTATGGCTACACCTTC. It specifies CASSSPGKSNYGYTF.

This chain uses TRBV10-3 with TRBJ1-2; a possible D gene is TRBD1 (6 bases). The ends were cut back, 6 bases at V and 2 bases at J, with 7 bases in the middle. CDR3 length: 12 residues. Germline CDR1 ENHRY, CDR2 SYGVKD. This CDR3 is CAIRTGNYGYTF. CDR3 nucleotides: TGTGCCATCAGAACAGGGAACTATGGCTACACCTTC.

The rearrangement links TRBV30 to TRBJ2-3; tentatively, D is TRBD1 or TRBD2 (5 bases each). The germline CDR1 and CDR2 sequences are GTSNPN and SVGIG (reference sequence). V was pared by 0 bases and J by 5 bases, with 12 bases between. This CDR3 is built from 14 residues. In DNA, the CDR3 is TGTGCCTGGAGTGTTGGGGGTCCGGGAGATACGCAGTATTTT. Its protein is CAWSVGGPGDTQYF.

This rearrangement joins TRBV21-1 to TRBJ2-3. TRBV21-1 corresponds to a pseudogene. This CDR3 has 16 residues. CDR3 DNA sequence: TGTGCCAGCAGCGCCGGGACCCCGAGGCTTATGGATACGCAGTATTTT. Translated, it gives CASSAGTPRLMDTQYF.

The chain uses TRBV28 and TRBJ2-1; D call uncertain. Germline V gives CDR1 MDHEN, CDR2 SYDVKM. CDR3 size: 13 residues. V was cut by 5 bases and J by 4 bases, with 9 bases left in between. CDR3 protein: CASSQYQYNEQFF. CDR3 DNA sequence: TGTGCCAGCAGTCAATACCAATACAATGAGCAGTTCTTC.